Here is one T cell receptor (beta chain) with its context. This clonotype was recorded many times. Its antigen specificity is not known. No base qualities exist here, and no much larger clone lies one base off it. The sample belongs to a study of T cells in Graves' hyperthyroidism and ophthalmopathy (dated by TCRdb to about 2019). Background for the entire study: Peripheral blood was sampled at the time of initial diagnosis, prior to any treatment. After blood sampling, hyperthyroidism patients were treated with methimazole at a starting dose of 30 mg daily, and ophthalmopathy patients were treated with high-dose intravenous methylprednisolone. TCR Vbeta CDR3 sequencing of approximately 140 peripheral blood samples (fewer than 45 ophthalmopathy, approximately 80 hyperthyroidism and around 17 progressor patients) is reported in the paper. The study also compared thyroid tissue and blood T-cell repertoires from five or six Graves' hyperthyroidism patients. The roughly 100 discovery patients were randomly divided into training and test sets at a 7:3 ratio. TCR V-J signatures able to tell the groups apart were searched for in a discovery cohort of more than 90 patients, of whom more than 40 had Graves' ophthalmopathy and 55 to 60 had stable Graves' hyperthyroidism. Prospective prediction of ophthalmopathy was tested in an independent validation cohort consisting of some 18 hyperthyroidism patients and about 17 patients who later progressed to ophthalmopathy. Summary of the overall study and its limitations: Sample size was not statistically predetermined, and investigators were not blinded to group allocation. Most expanded thyroid clonotypes (frequency above 0.001) were also detected in blood, suggesting blood repertoires may reflect thyroid immune responses. During validation, the model predicted progression to ophthalmopathy a median of around 7 months ahead of onset, with almost 71% sensitivity and roughly 72% specificity. Ophthalmopathy was separated from stable hyperthyroidism by a 13 V-J signature model, with 85% to 90% sensitivity and about 81% specificity obtained in cross-validation and 80%/75% obtained in testing.

The TCR beta CDR3 regions were amplified from RNA transcripts. The first round of RT-PCR for the TCR CDR3 was performed with the HTBI primer set and the Qiagen OneStep RT-PCR kit. Libraries were constructed in a second round of multiplex PCR, after which size selection and purification were carried out. Sequencing of the libraries was done on an Illumina HiSeq2000 using paired-end 100 bp reads. For the original study's pipeline: SOAPnuke was used to process the raw data, throwing out any read that contained adapters or uncalled bases, had a mean Phred below 15, or lacked an exact constant-primer or identifier match. COPE v1.2.5 was used to merge the high-quality paired reads, and each unique nucleotide sequence was defined as a clonotype. Clonotypes were aligned to IMGT TRBV, TRBD and TRBJ reference segments using MiTCR v1.1. Only V-J combinations with frequency above 0.0001, covering approximately 99% of repertoires, were analysed. The TCS score was defined as F50 (clonal expansion) divided by E x V (chaos), with BLOSUM62-based TCRdist calculated between CDR3 peptides within each V-J. Welch's t-statistics and random forest reduced several hundred V-J features to roughly 13, which were used in a naive Bayes classifier (R e1071). TCRdb itself trimmed the public reads at Q25 with fastp, ran MiXCR and retained productive beta chains. Every distinct CDR3 protein forms one entry, paired with its most common genes and DNA. These V and J calls rely on TCRdb rather than the paper's analysis. The sample has about 290,000 distinct CDR3 sequences on record, approximately 17% of them singletons. Around 34% of the sample is in the top ten clones.

Trimming at the junction amounts to 7 bases on V and 0 bases on J, and the germline ends lie 6 bases apart. Based on the germline V gene, the CDR1 and CDR2 sequences are LGHNT and FRNRAP. From the cysteine through the phenylalanine, the CDR3 covers 12 amino acids. Of all the DNA, just the CDR3 is kept, 36 bases in frame from base 1. A patient counted as having stable Graves' hyperthyroidism if no progression to ophthalmopathy occurred over 18 months of follow-up. Hyperthyroidism patients were newly diagnosed, had a disease duration of under 2 months, and were aged 18 to 65 years. The study excluded patients with uncontrolled infections, other autoimmune diseases, pregnancy or lactation. Diagnoses relied on clinical symptoms, serum thyroxine and TRAb, thyroid ultrasound and orbital computed tomography. PBMCs were isolated from 8 to 10 ml of fresh peripheral blood by Ficoll-Paque density gradient centrifugation. Trizol reagent was used to extract total RNA, and RNA quality was then checked on an Agilent 2100 Bioanalyzer.

The sample taken for sequencing was blood. The clonotype was recovered from a man between 25 and 39 years old with Graves' hyperthyroidism. Recombination connected TRBV12-5 to TRBJ1-2; there is no confident call for the D gene. The CDR3 amino acid sequence is: CASEGTNYGYTF. The base sequence is TGTGCTAGTGAAGGGACTAACTATGGCTACACCTTC.